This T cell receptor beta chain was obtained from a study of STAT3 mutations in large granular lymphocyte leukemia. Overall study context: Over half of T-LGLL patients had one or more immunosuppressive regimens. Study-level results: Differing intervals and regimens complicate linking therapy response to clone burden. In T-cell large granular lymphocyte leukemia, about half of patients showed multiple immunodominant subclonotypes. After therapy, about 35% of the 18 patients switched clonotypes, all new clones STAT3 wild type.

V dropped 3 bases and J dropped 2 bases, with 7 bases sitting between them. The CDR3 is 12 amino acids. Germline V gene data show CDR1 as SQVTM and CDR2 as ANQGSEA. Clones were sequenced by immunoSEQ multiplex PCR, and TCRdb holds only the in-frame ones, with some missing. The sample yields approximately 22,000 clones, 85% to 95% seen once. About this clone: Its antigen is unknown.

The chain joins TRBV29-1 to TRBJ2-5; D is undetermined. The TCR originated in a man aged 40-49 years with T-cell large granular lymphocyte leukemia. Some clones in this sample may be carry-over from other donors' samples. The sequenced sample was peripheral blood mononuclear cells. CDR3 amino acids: CSVDRSQETQYF. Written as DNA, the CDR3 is TGCAGCGTTGATCGAAGTCAAGAGACCCAGTACTTC.